A single T cell receptor (beta chain) is shown here with its context. Its specificity is not known. These data belong to a study of T cell responses to AZD1222 COVID-19 vaccine. V dropped 3 bases and J dropped 4 bases, with 4 bases sitting between them. The CDR3 runs to 11 residues. Germline values: CDR1 MNHEY, CDR2 SMNVEV (reference sequence). General study results and limits: Spike-specific TCR breadth and depth both grew after two AZD1222 doses. Targets within unmutated variant regions were reportedly found for nearly half of spike-specific TCRs.

The method was immunoSEQ multiplex PCR; TCRdb's version includes in-frame clones alone and lacks a portion of them. Altogether roughly 100,000 clones are present, 89% being singletons, with the ten largest covering roughly 45%. This clonotype was sampled from an adult who received the AZD1222 COVID-19 vaccine. J is TRBJ2-7 and V is TRBV27; no clear D gene. This sample comprised peripheral blood, obtained 28 days after the second AZD1222 dose. This CDR3 is CASSFSYEQYF. CDR3 in DNA: TGTGCCAGCAGTTTTTCGTACGAGCAGTACTTC.